The T cell receptor (beta chain) under discussion was sequenced for a study of identical twins. MiXCR, run by TCRdb on the 5' RACE reads, gives a single entry per CDR3 protein. The table has under 900,000 distinct CDR3 sequences, around 12% seen once; the top ten hold around 1.6%. With V trimmed by 4 bases and J by 0 bases, 7 bases remained unmatched. Germline V gene data show CDR1 as SGDLS and CDR2 as YYNGEE. The CDR3 contains 17 residues. Only a few counts were recorded for this clonotype. These data were also filed under a second study, of yellow fever vaccine responses in identical twins.

The sequence came from a woman aged 18-29 years in good health. V usage is TRBV9 and J usage is TRBJ1-5, with 10 nucleotides matching TRBD1. The sequenced material came from PBMCs. DNA of the CDR3: TGTGCCAGCAGCCCTGGGACAGGGGTCTATAGCAATCAGCCCCAGCATTTT. Translation: CASSPGTGVYSNQPQHF.